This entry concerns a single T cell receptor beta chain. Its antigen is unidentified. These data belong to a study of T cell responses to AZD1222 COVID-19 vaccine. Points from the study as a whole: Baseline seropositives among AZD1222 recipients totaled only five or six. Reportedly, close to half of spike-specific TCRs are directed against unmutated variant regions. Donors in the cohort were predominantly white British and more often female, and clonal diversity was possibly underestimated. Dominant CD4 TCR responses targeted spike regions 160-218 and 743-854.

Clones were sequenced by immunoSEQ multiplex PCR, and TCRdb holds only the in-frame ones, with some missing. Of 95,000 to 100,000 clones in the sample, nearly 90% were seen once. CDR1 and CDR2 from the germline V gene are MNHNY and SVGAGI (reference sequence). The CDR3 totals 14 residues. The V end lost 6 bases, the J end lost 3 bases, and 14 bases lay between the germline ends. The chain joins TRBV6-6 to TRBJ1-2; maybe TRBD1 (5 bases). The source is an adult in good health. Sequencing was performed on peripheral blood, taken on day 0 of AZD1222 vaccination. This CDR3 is CASSRGGEYYGYTF. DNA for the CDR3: TGTGCCAGCAGCCGCGGGGGGGAATACTATGGCTACACCTTC.